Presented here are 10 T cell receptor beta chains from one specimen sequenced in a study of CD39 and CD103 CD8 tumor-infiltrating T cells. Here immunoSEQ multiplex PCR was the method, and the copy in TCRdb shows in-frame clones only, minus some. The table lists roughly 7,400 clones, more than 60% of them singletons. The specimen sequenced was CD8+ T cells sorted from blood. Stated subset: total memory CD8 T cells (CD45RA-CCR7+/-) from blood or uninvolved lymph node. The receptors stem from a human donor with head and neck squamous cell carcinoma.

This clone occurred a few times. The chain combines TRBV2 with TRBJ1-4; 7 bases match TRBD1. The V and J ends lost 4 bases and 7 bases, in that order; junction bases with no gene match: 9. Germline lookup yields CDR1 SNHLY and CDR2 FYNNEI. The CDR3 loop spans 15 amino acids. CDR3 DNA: TGTGCCAGCAGTGGTGGACAGGTCGTTGGTGAAAAACTGTTTTTT. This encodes CASSGGQVVGEKLFF.

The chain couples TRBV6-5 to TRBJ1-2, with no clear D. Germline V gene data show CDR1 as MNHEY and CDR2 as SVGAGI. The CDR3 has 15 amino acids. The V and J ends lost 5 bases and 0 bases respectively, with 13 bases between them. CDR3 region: CASSQWREANYGYTF. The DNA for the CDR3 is TGTGCCAGCAGTCAATGGAGGGAGGCTAACTATGGCTACACCTTC.

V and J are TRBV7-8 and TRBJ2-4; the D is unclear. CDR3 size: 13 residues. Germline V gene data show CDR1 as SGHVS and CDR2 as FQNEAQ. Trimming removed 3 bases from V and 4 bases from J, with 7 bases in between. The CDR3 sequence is CASSLNGKNIQYF. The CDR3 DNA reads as TGTGCCAGCAGCTTGAACGGAAAAAACATTCAGTACTTC.

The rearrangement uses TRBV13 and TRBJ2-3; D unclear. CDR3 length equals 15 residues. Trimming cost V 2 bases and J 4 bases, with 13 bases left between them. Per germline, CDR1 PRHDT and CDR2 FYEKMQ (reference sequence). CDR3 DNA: TGTGCCAGCAGCTTAAGGCACGTCGGCGCAGATACGCAGTATTTT. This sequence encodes CASSLRHVGADTQYF.

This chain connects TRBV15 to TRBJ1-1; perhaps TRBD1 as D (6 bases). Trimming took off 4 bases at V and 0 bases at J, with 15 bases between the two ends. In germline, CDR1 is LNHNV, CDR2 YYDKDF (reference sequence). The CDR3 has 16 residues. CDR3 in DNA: TGTGCCACCAGCACAGGGGTAGGAACAATGAACACTGAAGCTTTCTTT. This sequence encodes CATSTGVGTMNTEAFF.

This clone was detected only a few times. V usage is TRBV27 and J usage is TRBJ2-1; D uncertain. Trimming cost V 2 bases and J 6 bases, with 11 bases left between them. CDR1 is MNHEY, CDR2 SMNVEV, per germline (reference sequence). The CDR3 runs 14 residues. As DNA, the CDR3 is TGTGCCAGCAGTTTACAGGCCCATTTCAATGAGCAGTTCTTC. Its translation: CASSLQAHFNEQFF.

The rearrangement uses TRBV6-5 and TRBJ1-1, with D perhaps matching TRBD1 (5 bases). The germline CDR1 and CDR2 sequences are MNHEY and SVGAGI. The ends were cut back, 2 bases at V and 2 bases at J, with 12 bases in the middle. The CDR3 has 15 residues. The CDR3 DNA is TGTGCCAGCAGTTACATGACCCAGGGAAACACTGAAGCTTTCTTT. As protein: CASSYMTQGNTEAFF.

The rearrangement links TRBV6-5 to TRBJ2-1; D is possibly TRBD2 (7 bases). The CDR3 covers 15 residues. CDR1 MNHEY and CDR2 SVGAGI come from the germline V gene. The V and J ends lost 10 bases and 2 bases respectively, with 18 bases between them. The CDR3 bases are TGTGCCACCCACCCGCCGGGGGGCGCCTACAATGAGCAGTTCTTC. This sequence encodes CATHPPGGAYNEQFF.

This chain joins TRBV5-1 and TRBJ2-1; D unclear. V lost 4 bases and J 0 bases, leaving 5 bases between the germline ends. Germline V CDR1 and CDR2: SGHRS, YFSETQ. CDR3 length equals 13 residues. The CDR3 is CASSMSSYNEQFF. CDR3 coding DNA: TGCGCCAGCAGCATGAGCTCCTACAATGAGCAGTTCTTC.

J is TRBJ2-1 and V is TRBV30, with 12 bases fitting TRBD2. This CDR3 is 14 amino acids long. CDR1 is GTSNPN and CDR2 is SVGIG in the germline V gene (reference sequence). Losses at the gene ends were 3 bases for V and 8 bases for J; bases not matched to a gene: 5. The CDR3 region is CAWRGLAGWDEQFF. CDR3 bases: TGTGCCTGGAGAGGACTAGCGGGGTGGGATGAGCAGTTCTTC.